The T cell receptor beta chain described here comes from a study of blood T cell repertoires in COVID-19. The wider study: Whether acute or convalescent, the COVID-19 samples came from the United States, Italy and Spain. T cells, B-cell-depleted T cells, or PBMCs provided the cDNA or gDNA that served as material.

In the authors' workflow: Researchers report that nucleated cell counts were estimated from reference gene primer amplification. Clones were read by immunoSEQ multiplex PCR, and TCRdb kept only the in-frame ones, dropping some. That table supplies the V and J calls and clone size; D and trimming were determined from the DNA. The sample has about 49,000 clones; about three quarters are singletons. The CDR3 sequence is 14 residues long. Per the germline V gene, CDR1 is ENHRY and CDR2 is SYGVKD. V gave up 10 bases and J gave up 4 bases; unmatched junction bases: 8. This receptor was obtained from a man aged 65 to 85 with active or convalescent COVID-19. The sequencing input was peripheral blood. V is TRBV10-3 and J is TRBJ2-7; 12 nucleotides agree with TRBD2. The CDR3 coding sequence is TGTGCCACCGCCCAACTAGCGGGAGGTTACGAGCAGTACTTC. Its translation is CATAQLAGGYEQYF.